The 30 T cell receptor beta chains presented below share a single source sample, sequenced in a study of T-cell memory formation after mild COVID-19. Using its own MiXCR run on the 5' RACE reads, TCRdb lists one record per CDR3 protein. The sample lists some 88,000 distinct CDR3 sequences, about 23% seen once, with around 40% in the top ten. Sequencing was done on a sample of PBMCs or a T cell subset sorted from them (not recorded which). The receptor set was obtained from a man aged 18 to 29 who had mild COVID-19 (a few samples of this study predate the infection). Cell type and time point are not known.

This clonotype occurred a few times. The V call is TRBV11-2, the J call TRBJ2-7; D unresolved. Germline CDR1 is SGHAT and CDR2 is FQNNGV. With 1 base removed from V and 7 bases from J, the gap between germline ends came to 5 bases. This CDR3 contains 11 residues. CDR3 loop: CASSLGQEQYF. The CDR3 DNA is TGTGCCAGCAGCTTAGGTCAGGAGCAGTACTTC.

The chain couples TRBV6-2 or TRBV6-3 to TRBJ2-3; D not resolved. The CDR3 is 13 residues long. Per germline, CDR1 MNHEY and CDR2 SVGEGT. The germline V and J ends were trimmed by 6 bases and 2 bases, with 9 bases remaining between them. CDR3 nucleotide sequence: TGTGCCAGCAGCGCGCAGTTCACAGATACGCAGTATTTT. It encodes CASSAQFTDTQYF.

The chain uses TRBV29-1 and TRBJ2-1, with 8 bases fitting TRBD2. The length of the CDR3 is 12 residues. V lost 3 bases and J lost 7; bases outside the gene matches: 2. Germline V gene sequence: CDR1 SQVTM, CDR2 ANQGSEA. CDR3 sequence: CSVDGGGNEQFF. CDR3 sequence (DNA): TGCAGCGTTGACGGGGGGGGGAATGAGCAGTTCTTC.

There are a few counts of this clonotype. The chain recombines TRBV29-1 with TRBJ2-2; D is ambiguous. CDR1 and CDR2 (germline): SQVTM, ANQGSEA. The CDR3 spans 13 residues. V was clipped by 2 bases and J by 4 bases, with 8 bases between them. DNA for the CDR3: TGCAGCGTTGAAATCCCCACCACCGGGGAGCTGTTTTTT. This gives the protein CSVEIPTTGELFF.

The J gene is TRBJ2-2, the V gene TRBV5-1; no clear D. This CDR3 comprises 16 residues. CDR1 and CDR2 (germline): SGHRS, YFSETQ. With 2 bases removed from V and 0 bases from J, the gap between germline ends came to 11 bases. In nucleotides, the CDR3 is TGCGCCAGCAGCTTTCGTTTGTTCGCGAACACCGGGGAGCTGTTTTTT. Amino acid sequence: CASSFRLFANTGELFF.

Written as DNA, the CDR3 is TGCGCCAGCAGCAAAGGACAGGGGAGGAGCACAGATACGCAGTATTTT. Residues: CASSKGQGRSTDTQYF. The V and J genes are TRBV4-3 and TRBJ2-3, with 9 bases aligning to TRBD1. The CDR3 is 16 amino acids. The germline V gene has CDR1 LGHNA and CDR2 YSLEER. With V trimmed by 5 bases and J by 0 bases, 6 bases remained unmatched.

This chain links TRBV13 with TRBJ2-3; no definite D call. CDR1 and CDR2 (germline): PRHDT, FYEKMQ (reference sequence). Trimming removed 2 bases at V and 2 bases at J, with 11 bases between. The CDR3 loop spans 15 amino acids. The CDR3 nucleotides read TGTGCCAGCAGCTTATTTGCCAGCCACACAGATACGCAGTATTTT. Translation gives CASSLFASHTDTQYF.

This clonotype showed up just once. J is TRBJ2-5 and V is TRBV5-1, with TRBD2 identical over 8 bases. V dropped 5 bases and J dropped 1; count of bases not matched to a gene: 1. The CDR3 extends over 13 amino acids. In germline, CDR1 is SGHRS, CDR2 YFSETQ. The CDR3 loop reads CASRGTSQETQYF. CDR3 nucleotides: TGCGCCAGCAGGGGGACTAGCCAAGAGACCCAGTACTTC.

This clonotype was counted only a few times. The rearrangement joins TRBV11-2 to TRBJ2-5; 8 nucleotides match TRBD2. J gave up 5 bases and V 5 bases, and 13 bases lay outside the gene matches. Germline values: CDR1 SGHAT, CDR2 FQNNGV. The CDR3 covers 16 residues. CDR3 nucleotide sequence: TGTGCCAGCAGCCTAAGACTGGGACTAGATGCGGAGACCCAGTACTTC. This sequence encodes CASSLRLGLDAETQYF. The full variable domain, with the rest looked up from reference TRBV11-2 and TRBJ2-5, is EAGVAQSPRYKIIEKRQSVAFWCNPISGHATLYWYQQILGQGPKLLIQFQNNGVVDDSQLPKDRFSAERLKGVDSTLKIQPAKLEDSAVYLCASSLRLGLDAETQYFGPGTRLLVL.

This clonotype was seen a handful of times. The J gene is TRBJ1-2, the V gene TRBV29-1; no clear D. Trimming took off 7 bases at V and 4 bases at J, with 16 bases between the two ends. The CDR3 is made up of 13 amino acids. Germline V gene lookup returns CDR1 SQVTM and CDR2 ANQGSEA. CDR3 region: CSASAEAPYGYTF. DNA for the CDR3: TGCAGCGCCTCGGCGGAGGCCCCCTATGGCTACACCTTC.

The rearrangement links TRBV6-6 to TRBJ2-1; 8 bases align to TRBD2. CDR3 length: 17 amino acids. Germline values: CDR1 MNHNY, CDR2 SVGAGI (reference sequence). The V gene end was trimmed by 0 bases and the J gene end by 1 base; junction bases not matched to a gene: 5. The CDR3 spells CASSYSIGGGSYNEQFF. The CDR3 bases are TGTGCCAGCAGTTACTCGATTGGCGGGGGGTCCTACAATGAGCAGTTCTTC.

The chain recombines TRBV6-5 with TRBJ1-2, with 7 bases lining up with TRBD1. The CDR3 spans 13 residues. After removal of 8 bases from V and 6 bases from J, the junction contained 9 bases not matched to a gene. Germline V gives CDR1 MNHEY, CDR2 SVGAGI. DNA of the CDR3: TGTGCCAGCCGGCTTGGGACAGTACATGGCTACACCTTC. Translated, it gives CASRLGTVHGYTF.

This rearrangement joins TRBV5-4 to TRBJ2-7, with TRBD2 matching over 10 bases. CDR3 size: 14 residues. V lost 4 bases to trimming and J lost 3 bases; unmatched junction nucleotides: 4. Germline CDR1 and CDR2: SGHNT and YYREEE (reference sequence). CDR3 sequence reads: CASSNSGGYYEQYF. CDR3 bases: TGTGCCAGCAGCAATAGCGGGGGGTACTACGAGCAGTACTTC.

The chain has TRBV20-1 and TRBJ2-7, with D uncertain. This CDR3 has 11 residues. Germline values: CDR1 DFQATT, CDR2 SNEGSKA (reference sequence). V was trimmed by 0 bases and J by 5 bases, leaving 5 bases between them. The CDR3 is CSAREGDEQYF. The CDR3 DNA reads TGCAGTGCTAGAGAGGGCGACGAGCAGTACTTC.

The table lists this clonotype with many counts. The chain has TRBV7-3 and TRBJ2-2, with 10 bases identical to TRBD1. There are 15 residues in the CDR3. Trimming removed 5 bases from V and 5 bases from J; junction bases left unmatched: 5. The germline CDR1 and CDR2 sequences are SGHTA and FQGTGA. CDR3 protein: CASSPGTGDTGELFF. DNA for the CDR3: TGTGCCAGCAGCCCCGGGACAGGGGATACCGGGGAGCTGTTTTTT.

This chain links TRBV7-7 with TRBJ2-1, with 8 bases matching TRBD1. J was trimmed by 8 bases and V by 3 bases; bases with no gene match: 9. The CDR3 runs to 15 residues. The germline V gene encodes CDR1 SSHAT and CDR2 FNYEAQ (reference sequence). CDR3 protein: CASSFRTGRSDEQFF. CDR3 sequence (DNA): TGTGCCAGCAGCTTTAGGACAGGGAGATCCGATGAGCAGTTCTTC.

This sequence joins TRBV5-1 and TRBJ2-2; the match to TRBD2 covers 9 bases. Germline V lookup: CDR1 SGHRS, CDR2 YFSETQ. With V trimmed by 4 bases and J by 0 bases, 1 base remained unmatched. The CDR3 covers 15 residues. CDR3 sequence: CASSGLAPNTGELFF. The CDR3, as DNA: TGCGCCAGCAGCGGACTAGCGCCGAACACCGGGGAGCTGTTTTTT.

This clonotype turned up a few times. The chain employs TRBV7-2 and TRBJ2-5; D possibly matches TRBD1 or TRBD2 (7 bases each). The CDR3 runs to 14 residues. Trimming stripped 3 bases from V and 4 bases from J, with 12 bases between. Per the germline V gene, CDR1 is SGHTA and CDR2 is FQGNSA. The CDR3 loop reads CASSFPGGGETQYF. CDR3 nucleotides: TGTGCCAGCAGCTTCCCAGGGGGGGGAGAGACCCAGTACTTC.

The chain employs TRBV6-5 and TRBJ2-3; 11 positions match TRBD2. This CDR3 is 17 amino acids long. Losses at the gene ends were 0 bases for V and 2 bases for J; bases not matched to a gene: 4. Germline CDR1 is MNHEY and CDR2 is SVGAGI. In DNA, the CDR3 is TGTGCCAGCAGTTACTCGCCTAGCGGGGGGTCCACAGATACGCAGTATTTT. Translation: CASSYSPSGGSTDTQYF.

The chain employs TRBV11-2 and TRBJ2-1; 8 bases are a match to TRBD2. This CDR3 spans 16 amino acids. After removal of 5 bases from V and 3 bases from J, the junction contained 9 bases not matched to a gene. CDR1 and CDR2 from the germline V gene are SGHAT and FQNNGV. CDR3 DNA sequence: TGTGCCAGCAGCGAAGGGTCGGGGGGGATCTACAATGAGCAGTTCTTC. Translating it yields CASSEGSGGIYNEQFF.

This clonotype was found a few times. The rearrangement links TRBV29-1 to TRBJ2-1, with D possibly matching TRBD1 (6 bases). CDR3 size: 12 residues. Germline V lookup: CDR1 SQVTM, CDR2 ANQGSEA. The V end was cut by 3 bases, the J end by 8 bases, with 11 bases between. As DNA, the CDR3 is TGCAGCGTTGAGGGGGCAATCGATGAGCAGTTCTTC. It translates to CSVEGAIDEQFF.

Only a few counts were recorded for this clonotype. The V and J genes are TRBV5-1 and TRBJ2-7; D is uncertain. Germline lookup yields CDR1 SGHRS and CDR2 YFSETQ. The V end was cut by 4 bases, the J end by 7 bases, with 15 bases between. The CDR3 is made up of 13 amino acids. The CDR3 nucleotides are TGCGCCAGCAGCGTGGGAATTTACCTTGAGCAGTACTTC. It is translated as CASSVGIYLEQYF.

This clonotype was seen a few times. CDR3 in DNA: TGTGCCAGCAGCGTCGGCGGGAGAGCCAAAAACATTCAGTACTTC. The encoded protein is CASSVGGRAKNIQYF. The rearrangement uses TRBV9 and TRBJ2-4, with 7 bases matching TRBD2. The trim removed 2 bases at V and 0 bases at J, leaving 2 bases unmatched. Germline V gene data show CDR1 as SGDLS and CDR2 as YYNGEE. The CDR3 is made up of 15 amino acids. Supplemented by reference TRBV9 and TRBJ2-4, the full variable domain reads DSGVTQTPKHLITATGQRVTLRCSPRSGDLSVYWYQQSLDQGLQFLIQYYNGEERAKGNILERFSAQQFPDLHSELNLSSLELGDSALYFCASSVGGRAKNIQYFGAGTRLSVL.

In its sample, this clonotype was seen a few times. The CDR3 loop is CASSLVAGALDTQYF. For the CDR3, the DNA is TGTGCCAGCAGCTTAGTAGCGGGGGCCTTAGATACGCAGTATTTT. The rearrangement joins TRBV11-2 to TRBJ2-3; 9 nucleotides agree with TRBD2. The CDR3 runs to 15 residues. After removal of 1 base from V and 5 bases from J, the junction contained 4 bases not matched to a gene. Germline values: CDR1 SGHAT, CDR2 FQNNGV.

The rearrangement uses TRBV6-2 or TRBV6-3 and TRBJ2-3; D gene unclear. Trimming took off 10 bases at V and 8 bases at J, with 19 bases between the two ends. The germline V gene has CDR1 MNHEY and CDR2 SVGEGT. The CDR3 loop spans 13 amino acids. CDR3 DNA: TGTGCCATTTCCCCTTTTCCGTTAAGTACGCAGTATTTT. Its protein is CAISPFPLSTQYF.

This clonotype was seen a single time. This chain joins TRBV7-3 and TRBJ2-2; a possible D gene is TRBD2 (5 bases). The CDR3 extends over 17 amino acids. In germline, CDR1 is SGHTA, CDR2 FQGTGA. Between the trimmed V and J ends, which lost 1 base and 1 base, there was a span of 13 bases. CDR3 sequence: CASSLNRGQLNTGELFF. CDR3 DNA: TGTGCCAGCAGCTTAAATCGAGGGCAGCTGAACACCGGGGAGCTGTTTTTT.

J is TRBJ1-2 and V is TRBV6-5; D is unresolved. The germline gives CDR1 MNHEY, CDR2 SVGAGI. Deletions cut 6 bases from V and 6 bases from J, with 11 bases between. The CDR3 is 12 amino acids. CDR3 DNA sequence: TGTGCCAGCAGAACCGAGCGGGATGGCTACACCTTC. Translated, it gives CASRTERDGYTF.

This clonotype was picked up a small number of times. The chain carries TRBV6-1 and TRBJ2-3; 10 positions agree with TRBD2. The CDR3 covers 14 residues. Germline loops: CDR1 MNHNS, CDR2 SASEGT. The V and J ends lost 3 bases and 7 bases, in that order; junction bases with no gene match: 4. The CDR3 loop reads CASSDELAGNTQYF. Here the CDR3 DNA reads TGTGCCAGCAGTGATGAACTAGCGGGGAATACGCAGTATTTT.

There are many counts of this clonotype. The chain is built from TRBV5-1 and TRBJ2-1; 12 bases are a match to TRBD2. The germline V gene encodes CDR1 SGHRS and CDR2 YFSETQ. The trim removed 0 bases at V and 4 bases at J, leaving 2 bases unmatched. The CDR3 runs 16 residues. The CDR3, as DNA: TGCGCCAGCAGCTTGGGACTAGCGGGGGAGTACAATGAGCAGTTCTTC. Its protein product is CASSLGLAGEYNEQFF.

The chain employs TRBV4-1 and TRBJ1-1, with TRBD1 matching over 10 bases. Trimming removed 4 bases from V and 0 bases from J; junction bases left unmatched: 8. Germline V gene lookup returns CDR1 MGHRA and CDR2 YSYEKL. This CDR3 comprises 17 residues. CDR3 sequence (DNA): TGCGCCAGCAGCCCGGGGACAGGGGCGACCATGAACACTGAAGCTTTCTTT. This sequence encodes CASSPGTGATMNTEAFF.